This TCR beta chain was captured by sequencing in a study of blood T cells in healthy people across ages. A J-beta primer mix and a sample-barcoded 5' primer were used in a second PCR of about 7 to 12 cycles. TCRdb used MiXCR to reprocess the 5' RACE reads, holding one entry per CDR3 protein. Here the sample spans about 1.4 million distinct CDR3 sequences, approximately 60% being singletons. This TCR derives from a man younger than 30 in good health. Sequencing input: blood.

CDR3 protein: CASSQDPSGSTDTQYF. CDR3 sequence (DNA): TGCGCCAGCAGCCAAGATCCTAGCGGGAGCACAGATACGCAGTATTTT. This sequence joins TRBV4-3 and TRBJ2-3; TRBD2 matches at 8 bases. Germline V gene data show CDR1 as LGHNA and CDR2 as YSLEER. The CDR3 extends over 16 amino acids. With 0 bases clipped from V and 0 bases from J, the junction kept 2 bases outside the gene matches.